These 29 T cell receptor beta chains came from one sample sequenced in a study of blood T cell repertoires in COVID-19. Assay used: immunoSEQ multiplex PCR; TCRdb lists only in-frame clones, some missing. The sample includes under 250,000 clones, roughly 85% of them seen just once. The source material was peripheral blood. The receptors here all came from a woman in her seventies with active or convalescent COVID-19.

The V gene is TRBV6-1, the J gene TRBJ2-7, with D possibly being TRBD2 (5 bases). Trimming took 1 base from V and 4 from J, leaving 8 bases between them. The CDR3 consists of 13 residues. Germline assignment: CDR1 MNHNS and CDR2 SASEGT. CDR3 in DNA: TGTGCCAGCAGTGAAGACGGAGGATACGAGCAGTACTTC. Translating it yields CASSEDGGYEQYF.

The CDR3, as DNA: TGTGCCAGCAGGGGACAGGGGAGGGATTCACCCCTCCACTTT. Amino acids: CASRGQGRDSPLHF. The V and J genes are TRBV27 and TRBJ1-6, with 10 nucleotides matching TRBD1. After removal of 6 bases from V and 8 bases from J, the junction contained 4 bases not matched to a gene. Germline CDR1 is MNHEY and CDR2 is SMNVEV (reference sequence). The CDR3 runs to 14 residues.

The rearrangement joins TRBV29-1 to TRBJ2-1; TRBD2 aligns across 8 bases. This CDR3 is built from 14 residues. Germline V gives CDR1 SQVTM, CDR2 ANQGSEA. The V gene end was trimmed by 3 bases and the J gene end by 2 bases; junction bases not matched to a gene: 3. In DNA form, the CDR3 reads TGCAGCGTTGATACTAGCGGAACCTACAATGAGCAGTTCTTC. Translated: CSVDTSGTYNEQFF.

This clone was counted between two and nine times. The chain employs TRBV28 and TRBJ2-7; 8 nucleotides agree with TRBD1. The CDR3 contains 15 residues. In germline, CDR1 is MDHEN, CDR2 SYDVKM. The J segment lost 5 bases and the V segment lost 3 bases, leaving 9 bases of the junction unmatched. The CDR3 here is CASSLGGQGTNEQYF. The DNA for the CDR3 is TGTGCCAGCAGTTTGGGAGGACAGGGAACGAACGAGCAGTACTTC. Full variable domain (missing parts from reference TRBV28 and TRBJ2-7): DVKVTQSSRYLVKRTGEKVFLECVQDMDHENMFWYRQDPGLGLRLIYFSYDVKMKEKGDIPEGYSVSREKKERFSLILESASTNQTSMYLCASSLGGQGTNEQYFGPGTRLTVT.

This chain connects TRBV3-1 (or the pseudogene TRBV3-2) to TRBJ2-7; 14 positions agree with TRBD2. Germline CDR1 LGHDT, CDR2 YNNKEL (reference sequence). The CDR3 totals 18 residues. Losses at the gene ends were 1 base for V and 1 base for J; bases not matched to a gene: 6. In nucleotides, the CDR3 is TGTGCCAGCAGCCAAGTAGTGACTAGCGGGGGGGCATCCTACGAGCAGTACTTC. It codes for CASSQVVTSGGASYEQYF.

Turning to this clone: Germline is not matched at one junction end, which may reflect a read error. The chain is built from TRBV7-7 and TRBJ2-3; 10 bases are shared with TRBD2. Germline V gene lookup returns CDR1 SSHAT and CDR2 FNYEAQ (reference sequence). This CDR3 is built from 15 residues. The CDR3 coding sequence is TGTGCTAGCAGCCAAGCGGGAGGGCCCCAAGATACGCAGTATTTT. Amino acid sequence: CASSQAGGPQDTQYF.

The genes are TRBV24-1 and TRBJ1-1; D call uncertain. The length of the CDR3 is 12 residues. Germline CDR1 reads KGHDR; CDR2 reads SFDVKD. Trimming cost V 3 bases and J 3 bases, with 4 bases left between them. The CDR3 DNA is TGTGCCACCAGTGATGCGGACACTGAAGCTTTCTTT. Amino acids: CATSDADTEAFF.

V gene TRBV7-2 combines with J gene TRBJ2-3; 7 positions agree with TRBD1. The CDR3 loop spans 15 amino acids. The germline gives CDR1 SGHTA, CDR2 FQGNSA. V trimming: 6 bases; J trimming: 3 bases; junction bases outside the gene matches: 9. The CDR3 DNA reads as TGTGCCAGCAGAAAACAGGGGTTCGGGACAGATACGCAGTATTTT. It specifies CASRKQGFGTDTQYF.

The rearrangement links TRBV10-1 to TRBJ1-2; D is ambiguous. The V gene lost 6 bases and the J gene lost 7 bases, with 27 bases spanning the gap. The germline gives CDR1 WNHNN, CDR2 SYGVQD (reference sequence). The length of the CDR3 is 17 residues. The CDR3 sequence is CASRAHLQMDSLFGYTF. The CDR3 DNA follows: TGCGCCAGCAGGGCCCATTTGCAGATGGATAGCTTGTTTGGCTACACCTTC.

This clone has just one count. The CDR3 sequence: CASSPDSQAAYNEQFF. CDR3 coding DNA: TGTGCCAGTAGTCCGGACAGCCAAGCCGCTTACAATGAGCAGTTCTTC. The chain joins TRBV19 to TRBJ2-1; perhaps TRBD1 as D (6 bases). Germline CDR1 is LNHDA and CDR2 is SQIVND (reference sequence). The CDR3 is made up of 16 amino acids. Trimming took off 5 bases at V and 4 bases at J, with 18 bases between the two ends.

The V call is TRBV19, the J call TRBJ1-2, with 7 bases aligning to TRBD1. Losses at the gene ends were 4 bases for V and 3 bases for J; bases not matched to a gene: 8. This CDR3 contains 15 residues. The germline V gene has CDR1 LNHDA and CDR2 SQIVND (reference sequence). The DNA for the CDR3 is TGTGCCAGTAGTACGGGGACAGTGCCTGACTATGGCTACACCTTC. Its translation: CASSTGTVPDYGYTF. Supplemented by reference TRBV19 and TRBJ1-2, the full variable domain reads DGGITQSPKYLFRKEGQNVTLSCEQNLNHDAMYWYRQDPGQGLRLIYYSQIVNDFQKGDIAEGYSVSREKKESFPLTVTSAQKNPTAFYLCASSTGTVPDYGYTFGSGTRLTVV.

This clone was seen once. V is TRBV14 and J is TRBJ1-2, with a weak D call TRBD1 (5 bases). In germline, CDR1 is SGHDN, CDR2 FVKESK. Trimming pared 0 bases from V and 3 bases from J, leaving 5 bases between. The CDR3 totals 13 residues. The CDR3 bases are TGTGCCAGCAGCCAAGAACAGGACTATGGCTACACCTTC. Translation: CASSQEQDYGYTF.

V usage is TRBV18 and J usage is TRBJ2-2; D unclear. Trimming cost V 3 bases and J 0 bases, with 11 bases left between them. The CDR3 spans 16 residues. Germline CDR1 reads KGHSH; CDR2 reads LQKENI. This chain's CDR3 is CASSPVEASNTGELFF. The CDR3 region has the DNA TGTGCCAGCTCACCTGTGGAAGCGTCGAACACCGGGGAGCTGTTTTTT.

The chain recombines TRBV10-3 with TRBJ2-2, with unresolved D. The germline V and J ends were trimmed by 2 bases and 4 bases, with 14 bases remaining between them. Germline V gene lookup returns CDR1 ENHRY and CDR2 SYGVKD. CDR3 length: 16 residues. The CDR3 loop reads CAISEEASASTGELFF. Here the CDR3 DNA reads TGTGCCATCAGTGAGGAGGCCAGCGCATCCACCGGGGAGCTGTTTTTT.

The chain carries TRBV3-1 (or the pseudogene TRBV3-2) and TRBJ2-1, with TRBD1 identical over 7 bases. CDR3 length: 12 amino acids. V shed 5 bases, J shed 6 bases, and the junction held 1 base outside the gene matches. CDR1 is LGHDT, CDR2 YNNKEL, per germline (reference sequence). The CDR3 protein is CASSDRVNEQFF. The CDR3, as DNA: TGTGCCAGCAGCGACAGGGTCAATGAGCAGTTCTTC.

The chain links TRBV5-8 to TRBJ2-2; TRBD2 agrees at 7 bases. Per the germline V gene, CDR1 is SGHTS and CDR2 is YDEGEE. This CDR3 is 14 amino acids long. V lost 4 bases and J lost 7; bases outside the gene matches: 7. The CDR3 here is CASSPSGSSGELFF. Here the CDR3 DNA reads TGTGCCAGCAGCCCTAGCGGATCCAGCGGGGAGCTGTTTTTT. The complete variable domain, with remaining parts taken from reference TRBV5-8 and TRBJ2-2, reads EAGVTQSPTHLIKTRGQQATLRCSPISGHTSVYWYQQALGLGLQFLLWYDEGEERNRGNFPPRFSGRQFPNYSSELNVNALELEDSALYLCASSPSGSSGELFFGEGSRLTVL.

The rearrangement links TRBV28 to TRBJ1-5; D remains unclear. Germline lookup yields CDR1 MDHEN and CDR2 SYDVKM. The V end was cut by 6 bases, the J end by 2 bases, with 17 bases between. The CDR3 is 16 amino acids. The CDR3 DNA reads as TGTGCCAGCAGGCGGGTCATCGGACGGGGCAATCAGCCCCAGCATTTT. Translating gives CASRRVIGRGNQPQHF.

The V call is TRBV19, the J call TRBJ1-1, with TRBD1 matching 7 bases. The CDR3 sequence is 14 residues long. The germline CDR1 and CDR2 sequences are LNHDA and SQIVND (reference sequence). The V gene end was trimmed by 5 bases and the J gene end by 2 bases; junction bases not matched to a gene: 5. CDR3 DNA: TGTGCCAGTAGTTGGGACAGTAGAAACACTGAAGCTTTCTTT. This translates into CASSWDSRNTEAFF.

This clone was detected many times. CDR3 sequence (DNA): TGTGCCAGCAGCTTGGGACAGTCTGGAAACACCATATATTTT. Its protein product is CASSLGQSGNTIYF. The V gene is TRBV5-4, the J gene TRBJ1-3; tentatively, D is TRBD1 (5 bases). This CDR3 is built from 14 residues. V was clipped by 0 bases and J by 1 base, with 5 bases between them. Germline lookup yields CDR1 SGHNT and CDR2 YYREEE (reference sequence).

J is TRBJ1-2 and V is TRBV5-1; 9 bases fit TRBD1. The CDR3 is made up of 16 amino acids. Germline assignment: CDR1 SGHRS and CDR2 YFSETQ. V dropped 3 bases and J dropped 2; count of bases not matched to a gene: 8. CDR3 nucleotide sequence: TGCGCCAGCAGCTCCGGACAGGGGCCTCCAAACTATGGCTACACCTTC. Protein product: CASSSGQGPPNYGYTF. The full variable domain, its missing parts supplied by reference TRBV5-1 and TRBJ1-2, is KAGVTQTPRYLIKTRGQQVTLSCSPISGHRSVSWYQQTPGQGLQFLFEYFSETQRNKGNFPGRFSGRQFSNSRSEMNVSTLELGDSALYLCASSSGQGPPNYGYTFGSGTRLTVV.

The chain recombines TRBV19 with TRBJ2-7, with D perhaps matching TRBD2 (7 bases). Looked up from germline, CDR1 is LNHDA and CDR2 is SQIVND (reference sequence). This CDR3 contains 19 residues. Trimming cost V 8 bases and J 0 bases, with 29 bases left between them. The CDR3 DNA follows: TGTGCCAGTTATCCGGGAACCGGGGGGCCGGCCCCACCCTCCTACGAGCAGTACTTC. Translating gives CASYPGTGGPAPPSYEQYF.

This clone has a handful of counts. The chain recombines TRBV29-1 with TRBJ2-7; 12 nucleotides align to TRBD2. The CDR3 totals 13 residues. The junction had 7 bases not matched to a gene; V was cut back by 7 bases and J by 6 bases. The V gene's germline CDR1 is SQVTM and CDR2 ANQGSEA. CDR3 sequence reads: CSAGVTSGGEQYF. CDR3 nucleotides: TGCAGCGCTGGGGTGACTAGCGGGGGCGAGCAGTACTTC.

This rearrangement joins TRBV24-1 to TRBJ1-5, with D unclear. The germline V and J ends were trimmed by 8 bases and 10 bases, with 17 bases remaining between them. The germline V gene encodes CDR1 KGHDR and CDR2 SFDVKD. The CDR3 runs to 13 residues. The CDR3 DNA reads TGTGCCACCATGTCGACCCTGGGAGGCCCCCAGCATTTT. It translates to CATMSTLGGPQHF.

This clone has just one count. The V and J genes are TRBV6-4 and TRBJ2-2; D is unresolved. Trimming removed 5 bases at V and 0 bases at J, with 7 bases between. From germline, CDR1 is MRHNA and CDR2 SNTAGT. The CDR3 is 14 residues long. CDR3 DNA: TGTGCCAGCAGTCCCAGATCGAACACCGGGGAGCTGTTTTTT. It codes for CASSPRSNTGELFF.

This chain joins TRBV5-1 and TRBJ2-5, with 8 bases matching TRBD2. There are 16 residues in the CDR3. Germline CDR1 SGHRS, CDR2 YFSETQ. V lost 4 bases and J lost 5; bases outside the gene matches: 13. The CDR3, as DNA: TGCGCCAGCAGCCCTCTCGGGACTAGGGGTGGGGAGACCCAGTACTTC. Its translation: CASSPLGTRGGETQYF.

The genes are TRBV9 and TRBJ2-5; 7 positions match TRBD1. CDR3 length equals 15 residues. The germline gives CDR1 SGDLS, CDR2 YYNGEE. J was trimmed by 9 bases and V by 0 bases; bases with no gene match: 11. DNA for the CDR3: TGTGCCAGCAGCGTAGGGGGACAGCCCCCCTTGGCCCAGTACTTC. Its translation: CASSVGGQPPLAQYF. Combining the CDR3 with reference TRBV9 and TRBJ2-5 gives the whole variable domain DSGVTQTPKHLITATGQRVTLRCSPRSGDLSVYWYQQSLDQGLQFLIQYYNGEERAKGNILERFSAQQFPDLHSELNLSSLELGDSALYFCASSVGGQPPLAQYFGPGTRLLVL.

The J gene is TRBJ1-1, the V gene TRBV3-1 (or the pseudogene TRBV3-2); no clear D gene. There are 13 residues in the CDR3. From germline, CDR1 is LGHDT and CDR2 YNNKEL (reference sequence). With 0 bases removed from V and 11 bases from J, the gap between germline ends came to 13 bases. The CDR3 region is CASSQDGGQKAFF. CDR3 sequence (DNA): TGTGCCAGCAGCCAAGACGGAGGGCAGAAGGCTTTCTTT.

This sequence joins TRBV2 and TRBJ2-2, with 10 nucleotides matching TRBD2. Germline CDR1 reads SNHLY; CDR2 reads FYNNEI. This CDR3 has 15 residues. Trimming removed 2 bases from V and 7 bases from J; junction bases left unmatched: 4. The CDR3 DNA reads as TGTGCCAGCAGTGAACTAGCGGGAGAAATCGGGGAGCTGTTTTTT. This encodes CASSELAGEIGELFF.

The chain recombines TRBV7-9 with TRBJ1-3; a weak D match, TRBD1 (6 bases). Germline-derived CDR1 and CDR2 are SEHNR and FQNEAQ (reference sequence). The CDR3 has 17 residues. Between the trimmed V and J ends, which lost 5 bases and 1 base, there was a span of 18 bases. CDR3 protein: CASSPRGTRESGNTIYF. CDR3 nucleotides: TGTGCCAGCAGCCCGCGAGGGACACGCGAATCTGGAAACACCATATATTTT.